This passage covers 15 T cell receptor beta chains from one sample sequenced in a study of metastatic and nonmetastatic thyroid tumors. TCRdb re-called the PCR reads with MiXCR. Seen here are roughly 6,900 clones, around 29% observed once, and the top ten hold roughly 16%. Each patient came to thyroid surgery without any prior treatment (of any kind). Input material: adjacent normal tissue. These TCRs come from a male donor with papillary thyroid cancer or a benign thyroid nodule (not recorded which). Some clones in this sample may be carry-over from other donors' samples.

This clone has only a few counts. This clone may be a read error of a much larger clone one base away. The chain employs TRBV20-1 and TRBJ2-7; 7 positions agree with TRBD2. Germline V gene sequence: CDR1 DFQATT, CDR2 SNEGSKA (reference sequence). This CDR3 comprises 15 residues. V lost 2 bases, J lost 2 bases, and 9 bases stayed unmatched. For the CDR3, the DNA is TGCAGTGCTAGATCCAAGCGGGGCTTAACCTACGAGCAGTACTTC. Its translation is CSARSKRGLTYEQYF.

This clone is medium-sized (0.01 to 0.1%) in the sample. The gene calls are TRBV20-1 and TRBJ2-1, with 7 positions matching TRBD1. This CDR3 is built from 14 residues. Germline V lookup: CDR1 DFQATT, CDR2 SNEGSKA (reference sequence). J gave up 2 bases and V 6 bases, and 7 bases lay outside the gene matches. CDR3 DNA: TGCAGTGCCTCAGACAGGGTCCCCTACAATGAGCAGTTCTTC. It is translated as CSASDRVPYNEQFF.

This clone has only one observation. The CDR3 reads CASSLPDRYYGYTF. CDR3 bases: TGTGCCAGCAGCCTCCCCGACAGGTATTATGGCTACACCTTC. The J gene is TRBJ1-2, the V gene TRBV13; TRBD1 is a possible D gene (6 bases). The CDR3 contains 14 residues. CDR1 is PRHDT, CDR2 FYEKMQ, per germline (reference sequence). V lost 5 bases and J lost 5, with 15 bases in between.

The chain employs TRBV4-1 and TRBJ2-3; D unresolved. This CDR3 has 17 residues. Germline V gives CDR1 MGHRA, CDR2 YSYEKL. V lost 4 bases and J 2 bases, leaving 19 bases between the germline ends. CDR3 in DNA: TGCGCCAGCAGCCCCGCCCAGAATGTCCCTACCACAGATACGCAGTATTTT. This encodes CASSPAQNVPTTDTQYF.

In this sample, this clone turned up once. At one end, the junction sequence differs from germline, possibly due to a read error. The chain recombines TRBV18 with TRBJ2-1, with TRBD2 matching 8 bases. The CDR3 extends over 13 amino acids. Germline CDR1 KGHSH, CDR2 LQKENI. This chain's CDR3 is CASSLQREGERFF. The CDR3 region has the DNA TGTGCCAGCTCACTACAACGGGAGGGGGAGCGGTTCTTC.

This clone is labeled as medium-sized (0.01 to 0.1%). This rearrangement joins TRBV11-2 to TRBJ1-3; D perhaps matches TRBD1 (6 bases). This CDR3 has 15 amino acids. Trimming shortened V by 2 bases and J by 2 bases, and 10 bases separated the two germline ends. Germline values: CDR1 SGHAT, CDR2 FQNNGV. The CDR3, as DNA: TGTGCCAGCAGCTTACAGGGGACCCCTGGAAACACCATATATTTT. Translation: CASSLQGTPGNTIYF.

The chain links TRBV20-1 to TRBJ2-5; 9 bases align to TRBD2. V dropped 6 bases and J dropped 5; count of bases not matched to a gene: 13. Per germline, CDR1 DFQATT and CDR2 SNEGSKA (reference sequence). This CDR3 has 15 residues. The CDR3 is CSAPVQREARETQYF. DNA for the CDR3: TGCAGTGCCCCCGTGCAGCGGGAGGCCCGGGAGACCCAGTACTTC.

This clone has more than one count but fewer than ten. The V and J genes are TRBV6-1 and TRBJ1-1; D is undetermined. Germline V gene lookup returns CDR1 MNHNS and CDR2 SASEGT. The CDR3 contains 13 residues. V was shortened by 1 base and J by 11 bases, with 14 bases between the two germline ends. In DNA form, the CDR3 reads TGTGCCAGCAGTGAAGTAGGTCGGCTGAGTGCTTTCTTT. Amino acids: CASSEVGRLSAFF.

This clone was found a few times. This chain joins TRBV7-8 and TRBJ2-7, with 10 bases lining up with TRBD2. The CDR3 totals 15 residues. V gave up 5 bases and J gave up 2 bases; unmatched junction bases: 6. The V gene's germline CDR1 is SGHVS and CDR2 FQNEAQ. The CDR3 coding sequence is TGTGCCAGCAGCCGGACTAGCGGAACACCCTACGAGCAGTACTTC. Its translation is CASSRTSGTPYEQYF. The full variable domain, in which reference TRBV7-8 and TRBJ2-7 provide the parts outside the CDR3, is GAGVSQSPRYKVAKRGQDVALRCDPISGHVSLFWYQQALGQGPEFLTYFQNEAQLDKSGLPSDRFFAERPEGSVSTLKIQRTQQEDSAVYLCASSRTSGTPYEQYFGPGTRLTVT.

This clone was found many times. The rearrangement joins TRBV29-1 to TRBJ1-2; D gene unclear. Germline V CDR1 and CDR2: SQVTM, ANQGSEA. The CDR3 sequence is 12 residues long. Trimming stripped 4 bases from V and 4 bases from J, with 10 bases between. CDR3 bases: TGCAGCGTTGCTGCCGGATTCTATGGCTACACCTTC. Translating gives CSVAAGFYGYTF.

V usage is TRBV20-1 and J usage is TRBJ2-5, with 11 bases fitting TRBD1. The CDR3 length is 15 residues. From germline, CDR1 is DFQATT and CDR2 SNEGSKA (reference sequence). V was clipped by 3 bases and J by 6 bases; unmatched bases: 9. The CDR3 sequence is CSASNRDRGTKTQYF. In nucleotides, the CDR3 is TGCAGTGCTAGTAACCGGGACAGGGGGACAAAGACCCAGTACTTC.

This clone was counted between two and nine times. The chain recombines TRBV7-6 with TRBJ2-5, with D possibly being TRBD1 or TRBD2 (7 bases each). V was trimmed by 1 base and J by 3 bases, leaving 15 bases between them. CDR3 length: 16 amino acids. Per the germline V gene, CDR1 is SGHVS and CDR2 is FNYEAQ. DNA for the CDR3: TGTGCCAGCAGCTTAGTGGCAGGGGGAGGGGAAGAGACCCAGTACTTC. Its translation is CASSLVAGGGEETQYF.

This clone turned up a few times. This chain uses TRBV20-1 with TRBJ1-6; TRBD1 might be the D (6 bases). This CDR3 comprises 14 residues. Trimming cost V 6 bases and J 5 bases, with 14 bases left between them. The V gene's germline CDR1 is DFQATT and CDR2 SNEGSKA (reference sequence). CDR3 sequence reads: CSAPLNRDNSPLHF. As DNA, the CDR3 is TGCAGTGCCCCCCTTAACAGGGATAATTCACCCCTCCACTTT.

Details on this clone: A junction boundary mismatches the germline segment, possibly from a read error. J is TRBJ2-4 and V is TRBV6-1, with D unresolved. This CDR3 contains 15 residues. Looked up from germline, CDR1 is MNHNS and CDR2 is SASEGT. This chain's CDR3 is CASSEAGHRKNIQYF. The CDR3 DNA follows: TGTGCCAGCAGCGAAGCTGGGCATCGAAAAAACATTCAGTACTTC.

This clone is labeled as medium-sized. The V call is TRBV19, the J call TRBJ2-7, with D tentatively TRBD1 or TRBD2 (5 bases each). The CDR3 has 15 amino acids. Germline values: CDR1 LNHDA, CDR2 SQIVND (reference sequence). V lost 4 bases to trimming and J lost 8 bases, with 21 bases between them. CDR3 nucleotides: TGTGCCAGTAGTAGCGACCGGGACCGATCTCCGAAGCAGTACTTC. This gives the protein CASSSDRDRSPKQYF.